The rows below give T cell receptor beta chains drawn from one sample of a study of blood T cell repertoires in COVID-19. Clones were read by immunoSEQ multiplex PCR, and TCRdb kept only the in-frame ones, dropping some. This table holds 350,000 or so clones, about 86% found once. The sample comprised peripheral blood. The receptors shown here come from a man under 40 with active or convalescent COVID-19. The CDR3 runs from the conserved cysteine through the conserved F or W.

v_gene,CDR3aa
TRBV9,CASSVGGIRGLPYYGYTF
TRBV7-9,CASSLGPGLAYHTGELFF
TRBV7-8,CASSPLRGAEAFF
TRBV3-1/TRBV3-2,CASSQDKGLGRYF
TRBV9,CASSVAGAYNEQFF
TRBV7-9,CASSPPTGTYGYTF
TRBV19,CASSLPSGGSNEQFF
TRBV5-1,CASSWDRGNTEAFF
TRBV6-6,CASSYSTRETQYF
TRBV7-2,CASSLDQGTNTEAFF
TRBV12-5,CASGLGQNYGYTF
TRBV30,CAWSVLNSNQPQHF
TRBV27,CASSLLGGTEAFF
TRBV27,CASSSAGRGETQYF
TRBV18,CASSPDSRTEEQFF
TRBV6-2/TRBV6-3,CASSYSFTDTQYF
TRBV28,CASSPRTSGIQGTQYF
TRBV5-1,CASSFARTGANVLTF
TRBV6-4,CASSVSQGYEQYF
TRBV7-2,CASSLGASGGTSSYNEQFF
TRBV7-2,CASSLVGGNTIYF
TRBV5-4,CASSDTGVNTEAFF
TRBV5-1,CASSPPRGDEQYF
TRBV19,CASTRGLAWYNEQFF
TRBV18,CASSPPAGITGELFF